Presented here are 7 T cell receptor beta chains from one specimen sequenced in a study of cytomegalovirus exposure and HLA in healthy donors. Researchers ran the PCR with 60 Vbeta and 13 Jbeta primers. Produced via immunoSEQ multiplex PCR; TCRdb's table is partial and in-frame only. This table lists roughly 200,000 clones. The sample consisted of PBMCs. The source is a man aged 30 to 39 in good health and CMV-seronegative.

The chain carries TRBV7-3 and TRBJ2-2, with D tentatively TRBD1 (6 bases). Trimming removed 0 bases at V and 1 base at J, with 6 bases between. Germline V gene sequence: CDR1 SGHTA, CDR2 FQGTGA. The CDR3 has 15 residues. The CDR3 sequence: CASSLTGQNTGELFF. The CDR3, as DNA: TGTGCCAGCAGCTTAACGGGACAGAACACCGGGGAGCTGTTTTTT.

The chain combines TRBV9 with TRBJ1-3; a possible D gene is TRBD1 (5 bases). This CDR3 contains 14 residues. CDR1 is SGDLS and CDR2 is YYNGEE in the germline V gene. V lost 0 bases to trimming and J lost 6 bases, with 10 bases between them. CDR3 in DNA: TGTGCCAGCAGCGTAGGGGGACTGACAAACACCATATATTTT. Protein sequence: CASSVGGLTNTIYF.

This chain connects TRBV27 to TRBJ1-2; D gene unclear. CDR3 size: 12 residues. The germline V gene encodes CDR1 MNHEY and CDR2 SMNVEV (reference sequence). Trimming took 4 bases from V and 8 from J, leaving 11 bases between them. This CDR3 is CASSSATGGYTF. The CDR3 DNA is TGTGCCAGCAGTTCTGCGACTGGAGGCTACACCTTC.

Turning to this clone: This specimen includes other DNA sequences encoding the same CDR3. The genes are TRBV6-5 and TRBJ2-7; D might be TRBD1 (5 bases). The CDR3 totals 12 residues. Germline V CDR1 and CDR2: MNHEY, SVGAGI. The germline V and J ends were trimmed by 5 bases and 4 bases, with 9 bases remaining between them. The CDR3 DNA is TGTGCCAGCAGTCCCCAGGGTTACGAGCAGTACTTC. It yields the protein CASSPQGYEQYF.

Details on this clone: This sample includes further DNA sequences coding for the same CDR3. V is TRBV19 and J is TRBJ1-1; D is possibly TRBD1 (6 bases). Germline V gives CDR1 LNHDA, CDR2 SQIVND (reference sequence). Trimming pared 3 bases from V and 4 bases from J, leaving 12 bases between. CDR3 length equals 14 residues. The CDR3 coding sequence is TGTGCCAGTAGTATTGGGGGCGCGGGCACTGAAGCTTTCTTT. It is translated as CASSIGGAGTEAFF.

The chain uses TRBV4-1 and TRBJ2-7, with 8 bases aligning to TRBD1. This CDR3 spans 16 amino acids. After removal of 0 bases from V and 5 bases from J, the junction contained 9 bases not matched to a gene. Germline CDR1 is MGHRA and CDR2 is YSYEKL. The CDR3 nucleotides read TGCGCCAGCAGCCAAGAATACGGGACAGGAGTCCACGAGCAGTACTTC. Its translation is CASSQEYGTGVHEQYF.

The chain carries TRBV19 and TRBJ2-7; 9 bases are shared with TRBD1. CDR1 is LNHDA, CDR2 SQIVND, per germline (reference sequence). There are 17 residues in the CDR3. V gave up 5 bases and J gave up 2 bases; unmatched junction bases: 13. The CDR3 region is CASSSWGMGQGTYEQYF. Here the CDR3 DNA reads TGTGCCAGTAGTTCCTGGGGGATGGGACAGGGAACCTACGAGCAGTACTTC.